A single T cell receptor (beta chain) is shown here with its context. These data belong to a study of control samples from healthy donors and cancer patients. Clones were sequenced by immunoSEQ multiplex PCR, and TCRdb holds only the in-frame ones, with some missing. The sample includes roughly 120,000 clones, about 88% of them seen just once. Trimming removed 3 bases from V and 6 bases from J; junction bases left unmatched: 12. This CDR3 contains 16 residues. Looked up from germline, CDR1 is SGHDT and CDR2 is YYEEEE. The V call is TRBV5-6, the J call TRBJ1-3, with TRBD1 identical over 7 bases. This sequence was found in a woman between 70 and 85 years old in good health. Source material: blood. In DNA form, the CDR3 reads TGTGCCAGCAGCTGGGCCGGGAGGGGGCTCGAAAACACCATATATTTT. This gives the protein CASSWAGRGLENTIYF. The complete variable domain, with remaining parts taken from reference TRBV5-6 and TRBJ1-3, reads DAGVTQSPTHLIKTRGQQVTLRCSPKSGHDTVSWYQQALGQGPQFIFQYYEEEERQRGNFPDRFSGHQFPNYSSELNVNALLLGDSALYLCASSWAGRGLENTIYFGEGSWLTVV.